This note documents a single T cell receptor beta chain sequence. Other nucleotide sequences from this sample produce the same CDR3. Assay: immunoSEQ multiplex PCR; the TCRdb copy retains only in-frame clones and omits some. Among around 2,000,000 clones listed, about 95% were seen once. This sample is part of a study of shared clonotypes between healthy human individuals. The CDR3 spans 12 residues. From germline, CDR1 is SNHLY and CDR2 FYNNEI. V was clipped by 9 bases and J by 0 bases, with 8 bases between them. Naive CD8 isolation took CD45RO-negative cells positively selected for CCR7 and excluded terminally differentiated effector memory CD45RA+ cells.

This sequence joins TRBV2 and TRBJ1-1; TRBD1 might be the D (5 bases). Sequences were obtained from naive CD8+ T cells sorted from blood. This clonotype originated in a man younger than 35 in good health. The CDR3 DNA reads as TGTGCCAGTAGACAGATGAACACTGAAGCTTTCTTT. Encoded protein: CASRQMNTEAFF. The whole variable domain, filled in from reference TRBV2 and TRBJ1-1, reads EPEVTQTPSHQVTQMGQEVILRCVPISNHLYFYWYRQILGQKVEFLVSFYNNEISEKSEIFDDQFSVERPDGSNFTLKIRSTKLEDSAMYFCASRQMNTEAFFGQGTRLTVV.